Below, one T cell receptor beta chain is given with its context. The clone's antigen remains unknown. The input lacks base qualities; no much larger clone sits a single base away. TCR cDNA was made using 5'RACE template switching, a step that added a universal primer site and unique molecular identifiers. cDNA synthesis was primed from both the TCR alpha and TCR beta constant segments. Libraries were amplified in two PCR steps, with sample barcodes and sequencing adapters added in the second step. Sequencing of libraries was done on Illumina HiSeq 2500 (2x100 bp) or NovaSeq (2x150 bp). The published analysis was carried out like this. Reads were demultiplexed and collapsed into UMI consensus sequences with MIGEC, and V(D)J alignment was performed with MiXCR. Vaccine-responding clonotypes were defined with edgeR using replicate PBMC samples, requiring FDR below 0.01 and a log2 fold change above 5 up to day 15. CD4 or CD8 identity was assigned to each bulk clonotype according to whether the clonotype was present at higher abundance in the sequenced CD4 repertoire or the sequenced CD8 repertoire. The raw public reads went through TCRdb reprocessing: fastp at Q25, MiXCR clone calling, in-frame beta chains kept. Merged by CDR3 protein, the rows form single entries marked with the most common genes and DNA. Here the V and J calls rest on TCRdb's processing, not on the authors' analysis. The sample records hundreds of thousands of distinct CDR3 sequences, about 12% of which are singletons. Clones ranked in the top ten supply more than 12% of the sample.

The entry originates in a study of T cells after yellow fever vaccination (dated by TCRdb to about 2019). Study-level background: The SMART-Seq v4 Ultra Low Input RNA kit was used to prepare libraries from fractions with low cell numbers. Bulk PBMC replicates and cell subsets were isolated from blood drawn at multiple timepoints before and after both primary and secondary immunization. To follow T-cell clones before and after both primary and booster YFV17D yellow fever vaccination, bulk TCR alpha and beta repertoires underwent longitudinal sequencing. Two healthy male donors, one aged 18 to 30 and one aged 30 to 39 years, were included in the cohort.

What this sample's treatment or condition label stands for: live attenuated yellow fever vaccine strain. Two biological replicates of bulk PBMCs were collected at each blood-draw timepoint. A standard Ficoll-Paque protocol was used to isolate PBMCs from peripheral blood. RNA was extracted with TriZol from bulk PBMCs, CD4 and CD8 fractions, and dextramer-positive and dextramer-negative fractions. The CDR3 numbers 15 residues from cysteine through phenylalanine. The DNA shown is the 45-base CDR3, in frame from base 1. CDR1 MNHEY and CDR2 SVGAGI were looked up in the germline V gene. Germline trimming amounts to 4 bases on V and 4 bases on J, with 6 as the count of junction bases outside the gene matches. Study-level results and caveats: After the booster, most clones that had expanded after primary vaccination were detected again (nearly 97% of CD4 and 88% of CD8), suggesting broad maintenance of memory. The study included only a couple of donors, which limits how far the findings can be generalized. Computational filtering was needed because FACS-sorted repertoires could contain abundant contaminating clonotypes from the bulk population. Compared with the primary T-cell response, the secondary T-cell response was faster but weaker, reaching its peak on day 5 rather than on day 15. A small fraction of clonotypes showed up in both the CD4 and CD8 compartments, probably as a result of convergent recombination.

Source: PBMCs, taken on the day of the yellow fever booster vaccination. The receptor comes from a man aged 30-40 years who received the YFV17D yellow fever vaccine. The chain is made from TRBV6-5 and TRBJ1-5; the central 8 bases match TRBD1. The DNA is TGTGCCAGCAGTTTAGGACAGGGAAAGAATCAGCCCCAGCATTTT. Its protein reads: CASSLGQGKNQPQHF.